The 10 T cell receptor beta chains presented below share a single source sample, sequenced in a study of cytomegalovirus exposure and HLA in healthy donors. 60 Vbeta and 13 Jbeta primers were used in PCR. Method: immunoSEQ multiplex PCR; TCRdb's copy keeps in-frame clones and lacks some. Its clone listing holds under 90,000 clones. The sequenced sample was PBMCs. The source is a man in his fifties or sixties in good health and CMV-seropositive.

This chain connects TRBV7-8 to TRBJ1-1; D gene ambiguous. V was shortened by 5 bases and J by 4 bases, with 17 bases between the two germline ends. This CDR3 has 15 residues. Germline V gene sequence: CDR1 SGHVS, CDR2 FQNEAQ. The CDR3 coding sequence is TGTGCCAGCAGCGCAGGAAGGTCAGAAGGCACTGAAGCTTTCTTT. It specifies CASSAGRSEGTEAFF.

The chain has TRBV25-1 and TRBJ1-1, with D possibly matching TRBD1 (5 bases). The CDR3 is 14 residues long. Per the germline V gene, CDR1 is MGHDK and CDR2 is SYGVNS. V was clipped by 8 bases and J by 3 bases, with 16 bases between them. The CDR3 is CASQMGGMYTEAFF. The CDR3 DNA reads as TGTGCCAGCCAAATGGGGGGAATGTACACTGAAGCTTTCTTT. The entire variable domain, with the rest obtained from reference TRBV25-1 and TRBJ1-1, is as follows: EADIYQTPRYLVIGTGKKITLECSQTMGHDKMYWYQQDPGMELHLIHYSYGVNSTEKGDLSSESTVSRIRTEHFPLTLESARPSHTSQYLCASQMGGMYTEAFFGQGTRLTVV.

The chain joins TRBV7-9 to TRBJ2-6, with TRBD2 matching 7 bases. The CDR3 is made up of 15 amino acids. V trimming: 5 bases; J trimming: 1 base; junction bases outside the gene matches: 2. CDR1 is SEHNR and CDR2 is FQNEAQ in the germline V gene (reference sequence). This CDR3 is CASSGRVSGANVLTF. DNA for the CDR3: TGTGCCAGCAGCGGGAGGGTTTCTGGGGCCAACGTCCTGACTTTC.

This chain's CDR3 is CASSLGRTSGYNEQFF. The CDR3, as DNA: TGTGCCAGCAGCTTGGGTCGGACTAGCGGTTACAATGAGCAGTTCTTC. The V call is TRBV5-6, the J call TRBJ2-1, with 10 bases that match TRBD2. This CDR3 has 16 residues. Per germline, CDR1 SGHDT and CDR2 YYEEEE. V was clipped by 0 bases and J by 4 bases; unmatched bases: 4.

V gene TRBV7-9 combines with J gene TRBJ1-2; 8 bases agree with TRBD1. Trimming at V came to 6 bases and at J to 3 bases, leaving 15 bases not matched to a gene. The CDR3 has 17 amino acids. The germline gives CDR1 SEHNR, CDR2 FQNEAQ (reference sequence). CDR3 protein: CASSPPRLAGGHYGYTF. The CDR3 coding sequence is TGTGCCAGCAGTCCTCCCAGGCTGGCAGGGGGCCACTATGGCTACACCTTC.

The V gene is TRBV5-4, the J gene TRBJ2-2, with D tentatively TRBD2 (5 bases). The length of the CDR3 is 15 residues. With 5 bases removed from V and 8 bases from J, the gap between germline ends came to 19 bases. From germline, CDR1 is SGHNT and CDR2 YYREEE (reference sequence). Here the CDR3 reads CASSSPRSGRGELFF. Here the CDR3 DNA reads TGTGCCAGCAGTTCCCCGCGGAGCGGCCGGGGGGAGCTGTTTTTT.

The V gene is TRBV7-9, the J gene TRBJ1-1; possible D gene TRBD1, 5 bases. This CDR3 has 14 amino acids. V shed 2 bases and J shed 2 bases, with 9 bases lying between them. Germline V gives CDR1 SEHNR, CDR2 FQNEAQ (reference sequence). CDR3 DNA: TGTGCCAGCAGCTTAAGGGGCAGTAACACTGAAGCTTTCTTT. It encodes CASSLRGSNTEAFF. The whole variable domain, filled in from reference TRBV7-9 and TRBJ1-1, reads DTGVSQNPRHKITKRGQNVTFRCDPISEHNRLYWYRQTLGQGPEFLTYFQNEAQLEKSRLLSDRFSAERPKGSFSTLEIQRTEQGDSAMYLCASSLRGSNTEAFFGQGTRLTVV.

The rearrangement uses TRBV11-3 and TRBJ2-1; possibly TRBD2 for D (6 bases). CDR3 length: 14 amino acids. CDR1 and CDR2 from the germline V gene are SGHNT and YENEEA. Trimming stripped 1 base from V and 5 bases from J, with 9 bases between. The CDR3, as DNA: TGTGCCAGCAGCTTAGCGGGACTTAACAATGAGCAGTTCTTC. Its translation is CASSLAGLNNEQFF.

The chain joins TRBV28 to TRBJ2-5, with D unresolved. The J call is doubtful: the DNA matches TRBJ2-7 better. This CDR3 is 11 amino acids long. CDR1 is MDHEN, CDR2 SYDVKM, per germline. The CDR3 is CASSYHSEQYF. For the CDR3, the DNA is TGTGCCAGCAGCTACCACTCCGAGCAGTACTTC.

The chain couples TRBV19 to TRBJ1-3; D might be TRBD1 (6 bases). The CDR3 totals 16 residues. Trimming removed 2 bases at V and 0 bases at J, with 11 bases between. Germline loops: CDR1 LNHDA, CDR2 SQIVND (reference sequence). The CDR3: CASSIYRASSGNTIYF. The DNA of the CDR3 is TGTGCCAGTAGTATATACAGGGCGAGCTCTGGAAACACCATATATTTT.